This T cell receptor (beta chain) was recovered during a study of PD-1 blockade in classical Hodgkin lymphoma. Time point in this sample: cycle 4 day 1 (C4D1), after five to seven weeks of nivolumab. There was relapse after autologous stem cell transplantation in every patient, and there was variation in brentuximab vedotin exposure. Measured with immunoSEQ multiplex PCR; TCRdb has only the in-frame clones, and not every one. The table lists roughly 100,000 clones, approximately 89% of them singletons. The germline gives CDR1 MNHEY, CDR2 SMNVEV (reference sequence). With 5 bases clipped from V and 6 bases from J, the junction kept 4 bases outside the gene matches. This CDR3 has 15 residues.

The sample in question was peripheral blood mononuclear cells (PBMCs), obtained before the fourth cycle of nivolumab. The sequence came from a human donor with classical Hodgkin lymphoma. This rearrangement joins TRBV27 to TRBJ2-2; 12 positions match TRBD2. As DNA, the CDR3 is TGTGCCAGCAGTCGGACTAGCGGGGCCCCCGGGGAGCTGTTTTTT. Translation gives CASSRTSGAPGELFF.